This entry lists 31 T cell receptor beta chains sequenced from one sample in a study of shared clonotypes between healthy human individuals. Libraries were prepared by immunoSEQ multiplex PCR; TCRdb keeps only in-frame clonotypes and omits some of them. This sample has 450,000 to 500,000 clones, with 81% found just once. The sequenced sample consisted of PBMCs. These receptors all stem from a middle-aged woman in good health. Some clones in this sample may be carry-over from other donors' samples.

With regard to this clone: A far larger clone is just one base off, so this is likely a read error. For the CDR3, the DNA is TGTGCCAGCAGTTTAGCCAACGCGCAGCACTTC. Protein sequence: CASSLANAQHF. The gene calls are TRBV28 and TRBJ2-7; D gene ambiguous. Germline values: CDR1 MDHEN, CDR2 SYDVKM. The CDR3 is made up of 11 amino acids.

The rearrangement joins TRBV27 to TRBJ1-4, with unresolved D. V lost 8 bases and J 0 bases, leaving 16 bases between the germline ends. The CDR3 sequence is 16 residues long. Germline V gene data show CDR1 as MNHEY and CDR2 as SMNVEV (reference sequence). The CDR3 loop is CASRLTEIATNEKLFF. The CDR3 nucleotides read TGTGCCAGCCGCCTAACAGAGATTGCAACTAATGAAAAACTGTTTTTT.

The chain employs TRBV6-1 and TRBJ2-7; 11 positions match TRBD2. CDR1 MNHNS and CDR2 SASEGT come from the germline V gene. The CDR3 spans 14 residues. Trimming at V came to 6 bases and at J to 5 bases, leaving 6 bases not matched to a gene. In nucleotides, the CDR3 is TGTGCCAGCAGACGACTAGCGGGAAGCGACGAGCAGTACTTC. Translation gives CASRRLAGSDEQYF.

V is TRBV7-6 and J is TRBJ2-7; 9 positions match TRBD2. The V gene's germline CDR1 is SGHVS and CDR2 FNYEAQ. Losses at the gene ends were 2 bases for V and 2 bases for J; bases not matched to a gene: 7. The CDR3 sequence is 16 residues long. CDR3 DNA sequence: TGTGCCAGCAGCTTACCGGCTAGCGGGAACCCCTACGAGCAGTACTTC. This gives the protein CASSLPASGNPYEQYF. Variable domain in full (rest from reference TRBV7-6 and TRBJ2-7): GAGVSQSPRYKVTKRGQDVALRCDPISGHVSLYWYRQALGQGPEFLTYFNYEAQQDKSGLPNDRFSAERPEGSISTLTIQRTEQRDSAMYRCASSLPASGNPYEQYFGPGTRLTVT.

The CDR3 nucleotides are TGTGCCACCAATTCTGGGGCCAACGTCCTGACTTTC. This codes for CATNSGANVLTF. The V call is TRBV6-5, the J call TRBJ2-6; D gene ambiguous. CDR1 is MNHEY and CDR2 is SVGAGI in the germline V gene. This CDR3 has 12 amino acids. V lost 10 bases to trimming and J lost 1 base, with 5 bases between them.

This chain joins TRBV7-8 and TRBJ2-2; D might be TRBD2 (5 bases). From germline, CDR1 is SGHVS and CDR2 FQNEAQ. This CDR3 comprises 16 residues. Between the trimmed V and J ends, which lost 1 base and 4 bases, there was a span of 13 bases. The CDR3 sequence is CASSLGWGDGTGELFF. The CDR3 nucleotides read TGTGCCAGCAGCTTAGGTTGGGGAGACGGCACCGGGGAGCTGTTTTTT.

This clone was recorded once. The rearrangement uses TRBV30 and TRBJ1-2; no clear D gene. Trimming cost V 3 bases and J 1 base, with 9 bases left between them. This CDR3 has 13 amino acids. CDR1 is GTSNPN and CDR2 is SVGIG in the germline V gene (reference sequence). The CDR3 sequence is CAWSAGSNYGYTF. The CDR3 DNA is TGTGCCTGGAGCGCAGGCAGTAACTATGGCTACACCTTC.

V and J are TRBV28 and TRBJ1-5, with unresolved D. Germline loops: CDR1 MDHEN, CDR2 SYDVKM. Trimming removed 4 bases at V and 4 bases at J, with 8 bases between. CDR3 length: 13 residues. This CDR3 reads CASSSGFNQPQHF. The CDR3 coding sequence is TGTGCCAGCAGTTCGGGGTTTAATCAGCCCCAGCATTTT.

This clone has just one count. This chain connects TRBV28 to TRBJ2-5; weak D call: TRBD2 (5 bases). The germline V and J ends were trimmed by 4 bases and 6 bases, with 9 bases remaining between them. The germline V gene has CDR1 MDHEN and CDR2 SYDVKM. The CDR3 has 12 amino acids. The CDR3 spells CASSSDSQTQYF. The CDR3 DNA reads TGTGCCAGCAGTTCGGACTCTCAGACCCAGTACTTC. The variable domain in full, completed from reference TRBV28 and TRBJ2-5, reads DVKVTQSSRYLVKRTGEKVFLECVQDMDHENMFWYRQDPGLGLRLIYFSYDVKMKEKGDIPEGYSVSREKKERFSLILESASTNQTSMYLCASSSDSQTQYFGPGTRLLVL.

Points on this clone: This likely stems from a read error, as it lies one base from a far larger clone. The chain combines TRBV4-1 with TRBJ2-3; the D is unclear. There are 15 residues in the CDR3. Germline V CDR1 and CDR2: MGHRA, YSYEKL. CDR3 in DNA: TGCACCAGCAGCCAAGGCGACGGTAGCACAGATACGCAGTATTTT. This sequence encodes CTSSQGDGSTDTQYF.

This chain links TRBV5-1 with TRBJ2-1, with D possibly matching TRBD1 (6 bases). Germline values: CDR1 SGHRS, CDR2 YFSETQ. The CDR3 totals 15 residues. Trimming cost V 5 bases and J 3 bases, with 15 bases left between them. CDR3 region: CASSSTGTIYNEQFF. DNA for the CDR3: TGCGCCAGCAGTTCTACCGGGACAATCTACAATGAGCAGTTCTTC.

The V and J genes are TRBV19 and TRBJ2-3, with D possibly TRBD1 on 5 matching bases. Per germline, CDR1 LNHDA and CDR2 SQIVND (reference sequence). The CDR3 spans 14 residues. Trimming cost V 4 bases and J 2 bases, with 10 bases left between them. The CDR3 loop is CASSRAGITDTQYF. The CDR3 DNA sequence: TGTGCCAGTAGTAGGGCAGGGATCACAGATACGCAGTATTTT. Drawing the rest from reference TRBV19 and TRBJ2-3, the complete variable domain is DGGITQSPKYLFRKEGQNVTLSCEQNLNHDAMYWYRQDPGQGLRLIYYSQIVNDFQKGDIAEGYSVSREKKESFPLTVTSAQKNPTAFYLCASSRAGITDTQYFGPGTRLTVL.

Of note for this clone: With a far larger clone one base away, a read error is the likely cause. The gene calls are TRBV6-1 and TRBJ2-5; 7 bases match TRBD2. CDR1 is MNHNS, CDR2 SASEGT, per germline. The CDR3 extends over 12 amino acids. The CDR3 region has the DNA TGTGCCAGCAGAGCGGGACTGTCCACCCGGTACTTC. Protein: CASRAGLSTRYF.

This clone has just one count. The chain uses TRBV6-4 and TRBJ2-1; the match to TRBD2 covers 7 bases. Trimming took 1 base from V and 0 from J; bases not matched to a gene: 3. Germline V gene sequence: CDR1 MRHNA, CDR2 SNTAGT. This CDR3 spans 16 amino acids. The CDR3 sequence: CASSDFGGSSYNEQFF. The CDR3 DNA reads TGTGCCAGCAGTGACTTCGGCGGGAGCTCCTACAATGAGCAGTTCTTC.

As regards this clone: The sample holds other DNA sequences that translate to the same CDR3. V is TRBV7-8 and J is TRBJ2-7; no definite D call. The V gene lost 6 bases and the J gene lost 2 bases, with 17 bases spanning the gap. CDR3 length: 15 residues. The germline V gene encodes CDR1 SGHVS and CDR2 FQNEAQ. The CDR3: CASSFLRHSPYEQYF. In DNA, the CDR3 is TGTGCCAGCAGTTTCCTCCGCCACTCGCCCTACGAGCAGTACTTC.

This clone was recorded once. The chain links TRBV18 to TRBJ1-1; 7 nucleotides agree with TRBD1. Germline V gives CDR1 KGHSH, CDR2 LQKENI. The CDR3 runs to 14 residues. The V and J ends lost 3 bases and 2 bases, in that order; junction bases with no gene match: 3. The CDR3 region has the DNA TGTGCCAGCTCACCCCGGGACAGTAACACTGAAGCTTTCTTT. Its translation is CASSPRDSNTEAFF. The whole variable domain, filled in from reference TRBV18 and TRBJ1-1, reads NAGVMQNPRHLVRRRGQEARLRCSPMKGHSHVYWYRQLPEEGLKFMVYLQKENIIDESGMPKERFSAEFPKEGPSILRIQQVVRGDSAAYFCASSPRDSNTEAFFGQGTRLTVV.

The count of this clone is one. A read error is the likely source, as a far larger clone sits one nucleotide away. This same CDR3 is encoded by further DNA sequences in the sample. This sequence joins TRBV18 and TRBJ1-1, with TRBD1 matching 7 bases. This CDR3 region has 15 residues. Looked up from germline, CDR1 is KGHSH and CDR2 is LQKENI. CDR3 loop: CASSPPGGQNTEAFF. Written as DNA, the CDR3 is TGTGCCAGCTCACCACCGGGGGGACAGAACACTGAAGCCTTCTTT.

The chain couples TRBV11-1 to TRBJ2-1, with D maybe TRBD2 (5 bases). The CDR3 runs 15 residues. V was clipped by 5 bases and J by 3 bases, with 14 bases between them. Germline V gene sequence: CDR1 SGHAT, CDR2 FQDESV (reference sequence). This CDR3 reads CASSPSGRVYNEQFF. The CDR3 nucleotides are TGTGCCAGCAGCCCCAGTGGGAGAGTCTACAATGAGCAGTTCTTC.

CDR3: CARQPGPQETQYF. CDR3 in DNA: TGTGCCCGCCAGCCGGGACCCCAAGAGACCCAGTACTTC. The chain couples TRBV30 to TRBJ2-5, with D possibly being TRBD1 or TRBD2 (5 bases each). From germline, CDR1 is GTSNPN and CDR2 SVGIG (reference sequence). This CDR3 spans 13 amino acids. Between the trimmed V and J ends, which lost 8 bases and 1 base, there was a span of 14 bases.

The chain carries TRBV5-6 and TRBJ2-1; D might be TRBD2 (5 bases). The CDR3 is made up of 18 amino acids. V lost 0 bases, J lost 0 bases, and 16 bases lay in between. Germline assignment: CDR1 SGHDT and CDR2 YYEEEE. This CDR3 reads CASSLGTSLSSSYNEQFF. The DNA of the CDR3 is TGTGCCAGCAGCTTGGGGACTTCACTCTCAAGCTCCTACAATGAGCAGTTCTTC.

This chain connects TRBV10-3 to TRBJ2-1; 7 nucleotides agree with TRBD2. The germline CDR1 and CDR2 sequences are ENHRY and SYGVKD. This CDR3 is 13 amino acids long. Germline trimming cut 4 bases from V and 6 bases from J; bases unmatched to any gene: 3. CDR3 DNA: TGTGCCATCAGTGGAGGCGGGAGCAATGAGCAGTTCTTC. It is translated as CAISGGGSNEQFF.

The chain has TRBV6-5 and TRBJ2-3, with 7 bases that match TRBD1. This CDR3 has 16 amino acids. The germline V gene encodes CDR1 MNHEY and CDR2 SVGAGI. Trimming at V came to 0 bases and at J to 0 bases, leaving 3 bases not matched to a gene. Here the CDR3 reads CASSYSTGPSTDTQYF. As DNA, the CDR3 is TGTGCCAGCAGTTACTCGACAGGGCCTAGCACAGATACGCAGTATTTT.

A few counts support this clone. The V gene is TRBV7-3, the J gene TRBJ1-1; D possibly corresponds to TRBD1 (6 bases). Trimming left V 1 base short and J 0 bases short, with 21 bases between. CDR1 and CDR2 from the germline V gene are SGHTA and FQGTGA. This CDR3 region has 19 residues. The chain's CDR3 is CASSLIPQRGLSVNTEAFF. CDR3 DNA sequence: TGTGCCAGCAGCTTAATTCCCCAACGGGGGCTCTCGGTGAACACTGAAGCTTTCTTT.

This clone has only one observation. The V call is TRBV7-8, the J call TRBJ1-4; TRBD1 might be the D (5 bases). Germline lookup yields CDR1 SGHVS and CDR2 FQNEAQ. This CDR3 comprises 19 residues. V lost 3 bases, J lost 2 bases, and 22 bases lay in between. CDR3 protein: CASSFLGIGGKGTNEKLFF. For the CDR3, the DNA is TGTGCCAGCAGCTTCTTGGGCATTGGGGGAAAGGGCACTAATGAAAAACTGTTTTTT. Full variable domain (missing parts from reference TRBV7-8 and TRBJ1-4): GAGVSQSPRYKVAKRGQDVALRCDPISGHVSLFWYQQALGQGPEFLTYFQNEAQLDKSGLPSDRFFAERPEGSVSTLKIQRTQQEDSAVYLCASSFLGIGGKGTNEKLFFGSGTQLSVL.

This clone is a singleton in its sample. A far larger clone differs by one base, so this is likely a read error. The identical CDR3 is also encoded by other nucleotide sequences in the sample. The V gene is TRBV10-1, the J gene TRBJ2-3; TRBD2 might be the D (6 bases). The CDR3 is 14 residues long. CDR1 is WNHNN and CDR2 is SYGVQD in the germline V gene (reference sequence). The CDR3 region is CASSFGLLTDTQYF. The CDR3 bases are TGCGCTAGCAGTTTCGGACTACTCACAGATACGCAGTATTTT.

This clone was seen many times. In the same sample, other DNA sequences code for this CDR3. The chain uses TRBV5-6 and TRBJ1-1; perhaps TRBD1 as D (6 bases). Germline CDR1 is SGHDT and CDR2 is YYEEEE. The CDR3 covers 15 residues. Deletions cut 6 bases from V and 4 bases from J, with 19 bases between. CDR3 sequence reads: CASTLAGGLLTEAFF. Here the CDR3 DNA reads TGTGCCAGCACCCTGGCTGGGGGCTTGCTCACTGAAGCTTTCTTT.

This clone was found many times. The chain employs TRBV10-2 and TRBJ2-7; 9 bases line up with TRBD2. The J segment lost 5 bases and the V segment lost 6 bases, leaving 8 bases of the junction unmatched. The germline gives CDR1 WSHSY, CDR2 SAAADI. This CDR3 is built from 14 residues. The CDR3 spells CASRPGLATHEQYF. CDR3 coding DNA: TGCGCCAGCAGACCGGGACTAGCTACCCACGAGCAGTACTTC.

The chain links TRBV4-2 to TRBJ2-2; D is uncertain. This CDR3 is 15 amino acids long. Germline assignment: CDR1 LGHNA and CDR2 YNFKEQ. Trimming took off 0 bases at V and 6 bases at J, with 11 bases between the two ends. CDR3 nucleotide sequence: TGTGCCAGCAGCCAAGATCTGATCAGAGCCGGGGAGCTGTTTTTT. Translating it yields CASSQDLIRAGELFF.

This clone was seen more than once but under ten times. This chain uses TRBV30 with TRBJ1-2, with no clear D. The CDR3 is 13 amino acids. CDR1 is GTSNPN and CDR2 is SVGIG in the germline V gene (reference sequence). V was cut by 2 bases and J by 4 bases, with 11 bases left in between. DNA for the CDR3: TGTGCCTGGAGTCTTGGAGCTATCTATGGCTACACCTTC. It specifies CAWSLGAIYGYTF.

A note on this clone: With only one base between it and a far larger clone, this is likely a read error. Because the CDR3 is missing its conserved closing phenylalanine or tryptophan, this is likely a read error. This rearrangement joins TRBV2 to TRBJ1-2, with a tentative D call TRBD1 (5 bases). This CDR3 has 14 amino acids. CDR1 is SNHLY, CDR2 FYNNEI, per germline. The ends were cut back, 7 bases at V and 5 bases at J, with 17 bases in the middle. The CDR3 bases are TGTGCCAGCATTGCGTTGAGGGGAGGGTATGGCTACACCTTA. Protein product: CASIALRGGYGYTL.

This clone appeared a few times. A far larger clone is a single base away, which makes a read error likely. The chain is built from TRBV6-5 and TRBJ1-5, with D unclear. Trimming cost V 6 bases and J 5 bases, with 14 bases left between them. Germline values: CDR1 MNHEY, CDR2 SVGAGI. The CDR3 totals 14 residues. The CDR3 DNA reads as TGTGCCAGCAGCCACTCAAGTGGGGATCAGCCCCAGCATTTT. Translating it yields CASSHSSGDQPQHF.